The subject of this entry is one T cell receptor (beta chain). Its antigen is not known. The sample originates from a study of T cells in localized non-small cell lung cancer. Study-wide results and limits: Uninvolved adjacent lung had the highest recorded T cell clonality, with tumor below it. Investigators sequenced only a single tumor region, leaving heterogeneity possible.

Sequencing used immunoSEQ multiplex PCR; TCRdb keeps in-frame clones, though not all of them. The table includes tens of thousands of clones, roughly 89% detected once. The V and J ends lost 6 bases and 7 bases respectively, with 19 bases between them. The CDR3 has 16 residues. Germline CDR1 and CDR2: SGHTA and FQGNSA. The source material was peripheral blood, sampled before any cancer treatment. This sequence originates from a woman between 40 and 69 years old with stage I lung adenocarcinoma. This chain uses TRBV7-2 with TRBJ1-6, with TRBD1 as a possible D gene (5 bases). CDR3 in amino acids: CASSPPGGRVNSPLHF. In nucleotides, the CDR3 is TGTGCCAGCAGTCCCCCGGGGGGGAGGGTCAATTCACCCCTCCACTTT.